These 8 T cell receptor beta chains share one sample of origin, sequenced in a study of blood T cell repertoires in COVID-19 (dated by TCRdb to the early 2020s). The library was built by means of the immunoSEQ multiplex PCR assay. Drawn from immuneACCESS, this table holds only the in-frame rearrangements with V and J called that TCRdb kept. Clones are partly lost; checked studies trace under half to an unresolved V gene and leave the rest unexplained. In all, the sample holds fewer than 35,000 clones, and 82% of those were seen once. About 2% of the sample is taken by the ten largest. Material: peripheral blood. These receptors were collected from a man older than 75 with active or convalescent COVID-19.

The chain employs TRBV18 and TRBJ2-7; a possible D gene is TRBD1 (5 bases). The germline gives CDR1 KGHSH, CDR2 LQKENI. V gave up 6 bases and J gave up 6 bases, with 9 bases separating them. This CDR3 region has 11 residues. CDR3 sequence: CASSGPSEQYF. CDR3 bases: TGTGCCAGCTCGGGGCCGAGCGAGCAGTACTTC.

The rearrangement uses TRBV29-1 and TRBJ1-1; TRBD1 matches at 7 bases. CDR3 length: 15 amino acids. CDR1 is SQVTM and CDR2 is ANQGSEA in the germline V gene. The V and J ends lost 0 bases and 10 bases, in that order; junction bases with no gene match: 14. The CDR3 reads CSVEEKETGSFGAFF. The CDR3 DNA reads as TGCAGCGTTGAAGAAAAAGAGACAGGGAGTTTTGGAGCTTTCTTT.

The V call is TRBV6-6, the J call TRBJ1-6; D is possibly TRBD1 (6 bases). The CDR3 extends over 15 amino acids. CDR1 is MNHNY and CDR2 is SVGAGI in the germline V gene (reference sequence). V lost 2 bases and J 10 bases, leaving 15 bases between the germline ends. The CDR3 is CASSYALDSRSPLHF. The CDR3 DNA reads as TGTGCCAGCAGTTACGCCTTGGACAGTAGGTCACCCCTCCACTTT.

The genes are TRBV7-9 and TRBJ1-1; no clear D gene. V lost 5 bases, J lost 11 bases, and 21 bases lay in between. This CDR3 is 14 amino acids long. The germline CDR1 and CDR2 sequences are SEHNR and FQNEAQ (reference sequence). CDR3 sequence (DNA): TGTGCCAGCAGCCCCTCATTTCGGTACGTGGAGGCTTTCTTT. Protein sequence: CASSPSFRYVEAFF.

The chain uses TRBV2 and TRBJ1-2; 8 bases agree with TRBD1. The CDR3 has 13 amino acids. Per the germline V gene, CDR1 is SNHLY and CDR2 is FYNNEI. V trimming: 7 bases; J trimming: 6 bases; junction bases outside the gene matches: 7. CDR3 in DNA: TGTGCCAGCACCGGGACAGGAACCCATGGCTACACCTTC. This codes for CASTGTGTHGYTF. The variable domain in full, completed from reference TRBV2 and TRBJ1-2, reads EPEVTQTPSHQVTQMGQEVILRCVPISNHLYFYWYRQILGQKVEFLVSFYNNEISEKSEIFDDQFSVERPDGSNFTLKIRSTKLEDSAMYFCASTGTGTHGYTFGSGTRLTVV.

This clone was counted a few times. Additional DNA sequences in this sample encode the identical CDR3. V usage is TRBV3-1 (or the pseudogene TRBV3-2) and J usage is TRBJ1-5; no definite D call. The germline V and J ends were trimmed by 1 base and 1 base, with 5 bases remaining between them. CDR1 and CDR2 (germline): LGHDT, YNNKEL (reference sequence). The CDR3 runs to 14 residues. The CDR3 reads CASSQAGSNQPQHF. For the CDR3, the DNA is TGTGCCAGCAGCCAAGCCGGGAGCAATCAGCCCCAGCATTTT.

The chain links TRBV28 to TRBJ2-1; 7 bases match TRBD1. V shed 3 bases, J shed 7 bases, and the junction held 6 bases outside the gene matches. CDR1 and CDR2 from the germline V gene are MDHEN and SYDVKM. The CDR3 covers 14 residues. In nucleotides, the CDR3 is TGTGCCAGCAGTTTCCCGGACAGGCAGAATGAGCAGTTCTTC. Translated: CASSFPDRQNEQFF.

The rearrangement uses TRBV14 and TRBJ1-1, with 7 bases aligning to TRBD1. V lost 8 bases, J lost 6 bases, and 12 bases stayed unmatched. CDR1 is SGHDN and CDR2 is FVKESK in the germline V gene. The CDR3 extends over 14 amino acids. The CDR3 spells CASSRQGPRAEAFF. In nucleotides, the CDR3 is TGTGCCAGCTCGCGACAGGGACCCCGAGCTGAAGCTTTCTTT.